The text below deals with one T cell receptor (beta chain). V dropped 2 bases and J dropped 5 bases, with 13 bases sitting between them. CDR3 length equals 15 residues. Germline V lookup: CDR1 MGHRA, CDR2 YSYEKL. TCR beta sequencing was performed on blood CD8+ and CD4+ T cells. It was negative isolation that provided the CD8+ and CD4+ T cells, whereas TEMRA cells were enriched by FACS. This sample stems from a study of CD8 T cells in Susac syndrome. The authors reverse transcribed 0.5 to 1 ug RNA with random hexamers. An immunoSEQ multiplex PCR amplified TCR beta CDR3 over 54 Vbeta and 13 Jbeta. TCRdb called the immunoSEQ multiplex PCR reads again in MiXCR, with one record for every CDR3 protein. The repertoire consists of 100,000 to 150,000 distinct CDR3 sequences, with 65% to 90% occurring once and the leading ten covering 0.5% to 0.65%.

The chain has TRBV4-1 and TRBJ1-5; D is uncertain. Input material: CD8+ T cells from PBMCs. This sequence originates from a human donor with multiple sclerosis. CDR3 nucleotides: TGCGCCAGCAGCCAACCCGGACCTGGGTATCAGCCCCAGCATTTT. This encodes CASSQPGPGYQPQHF.